The rows below give T cell receptor beta chains drawn from one sample of a study of blood T cells in healthy people across ages. TCRdb passed the 5' RACE reads through MiXCR, listing each CDR3 protein once. Of roughly 1.5 million distinct CDR3 sequences in the sample, approximately 43% were seen once. Sequenced: blood. The receptors were sampled from a woman younger than 30 in good health. CDR3s include the opening cysteine and the closing phenylalanine or tryptophan. The order of the fields is J gene, clone size, D gene, CDR3 length, V gene, CDR3 protein, CDR3 DNA. D genes are given only for firm matches. Size is stated for part of the rows, as once, few or many counts, or as a class when the clone is expanded.

>TRBJ2-7|NA|TRBD2|14|TRBV27
CASSVAGNLNEQYF
TGTGCCAGCAGTGTAGCGGGAAACCTCAACGAGCAGTACTTC
>TRBJ2-7|many|NA|11|TRBV12-3/TRBV12-4
CASSRTHEQYF
TGTGCCAGCAGTAGGACCCACGAGCAGTACTTC
>TRBJ2-3|NA|NA|14|TRBV27
CASSTGRGRDTQYF
TGTGCCAGCAGCACCGGGCGGGGGCGGGATACGCAGTATTTT
>TRBJ1-2|NA|TRBD1|16|TRBV7-3
CASSSVGQGANYGYTF
TGTGCCAGCAGCTCCGTTGGACAGGGGGCTAACTATGGCTACACCTTC
>TRBJ1-5|NA|NA|18|TRBV4-3
CASSLGPARAESNQPQHF
TGCGCCAGCAGCCTGGGACCCGCCAGGGCCGAGAGCAATCAGCCCCAGCATTTT
>TRBJ2-5|NA|TRBD2|13|TRBV6-4
CASSETGGKTQYF
TGTGCCAGCAGTGAGACGGGGGGGAAGACCCAGTACTTC
>TRBJ1-1|NA|NA|14|TRBV5-1
CASTLLQGNTEAFF
TGCGCCAGCACCCTTTTACAGGGCAACACTGAAGCTTTCTTT
>TRBJ2-6|NA|NA|14|TRBV27
CASSGTDGANVPTF
TGTGCCAGCAGTGGGACGGACGGGGCCAACGTCCCGACTTTC
>TRBJ1-2|NA|NA|13|TRBV6-2/TRBV6-3
CASSHDRTYGYTF
TGTGCCAGCAGCCACGACAGGACCTATGGCTACACCTTC
>TRBJ2-3|few|NA|14|TRBV7-9
CASSFRQGTDTQYF
TGTGCCAGCAGCTTCCGGCAGGGCACAGATACGCAGTATTTT
>TRBJ2-7|NA|TRBD2|14|TRBV29-1
CSVEEAGASYEQYF
TGCAGCGTTGAAGAAGCGGGGGCCTCCTACGAGCAGTACTTC
>TRBJ2-5|NA|TRBD2|14|TRBV11-2
CASSLYSGGETQYF
TGTGCCAGCAGCCTCTACTCCGGGGGGGAGACCCAGTACTTC
>TRBJ2-7|NA|TRBD2|16|TRBV7-3
CASSTLTSGSSYEQYF
TGTGCCAGCAGCACGCTGACTAGCGGGAGCTCCTACGAGCAGTACTTC
>TRBJ2-3|NA|TRBD1|15|TRBV9
CASSVARGRTDTQYF
TGTGCCAGCAGCGTAGCCAGGGGGCGCACAGATACGCAGTATTTT
>TRBJ2-3|few|NA|14|TRBV7-3
CASSPPGTTDTQYF
TGTGCCAGCAGCCCGCCGGGCACCACAGATACGCAGTATTTT
>TRBJ2-7|few|TRBD2|15|TRBV9
CASSVAGGTYNEQYF
TGTGCCAGCAGCGTAGCGGGGGGGACCTACAATGAGCAGTACTTC
>TRBJ1-2|NA|NA|16|TRBV27
CASSPLLSSGDYGYTF
TGTGCCAGCAGTCCCCTCCTTTCCAGTGGGGACTATGGCTACACCTTC
>TRBJ2-7|NA|NA|15|TRBV27
CASEDRRYDLYEQYF
TGTGCCAGCGAGGACAGACGATATGACCTTTACGAGCAGTACTTC
>TRBJ2-7|NA|NA|17|TRBV6-5
CASSYSLRTPFSYEQYF
TGTGCCAGCAGTTATTCTCTACGGACCCCCTTCTCCTACGAGCAGTACTTC
>TRBJ2-3|few|NA|14|TRBV5-1
CASSLAPGEDTQYF
TGCGCCAGCAGCTTGGCCCCAGGGGAAGATACGCAGTATTTT
>TRBJ2-2|NA|TRBD2|16|TRBV28
CASRLGLAGSTGELFF
TGTGCCAGCAGGCTGGGACTAGCGGGTAGTACCGGGGAGCTGTTTTTT
>TRBJ2-3|NA|NA|18|TRBV7-9
CASSEKGGILLAPIQQYF
TGTGCCAGCAGCGAAAAAGGGGGGATTCTCCTCGCCCCCATACAGCAGTATTTT
>TRBJ2-3|few|NA|14|TRBV20-1
CSARDPQLPYTQYF
TGCAGTGCTAGAGATCCCCAACTTCCCTATACGCAGTATTTT
>TRBJ1-3|NA|NA|18|TRBV9
CASSLRDRRVSRGNTVYF
TGTGCCAGCAGCCTCCGGGACCGTCGTGTTTCTAGAGGAAACACCGTATATTTT
>TRBJ2-3|NA|TRBD2|17|TRBV5-5
CASSLSDAGGLTDTQYF
TGTGCCAGCAGCTTGTCAGATGCGGGGGGGCTCACAGATACGCAGTATTTT
>TRBJ1-1|NA|NA|15|TRBV5-6
CASSLGWGAKNEAFF
TGTGCCAGCAGCTTGGGGTGGGGGGCGAAGAATGAAGCTTTCTTT